The source of this T cell receptor (beta chain) is a study of a mutant IDH1 vaccine in newly diagnosed glioma. Background on the study: Following radiotherapy alone, or alongside temozolomide cycles, vaccination was started after an interval of 4-6 weeks. Previous treatment comprised radiotherapy, temozolomide, or both, mostly both. There were approximately 60% males and approximately 38% females among treated patients, whose mean age was about 40 years.

Assay used: immunoSEQ multiplex PCR; TCRdb lists only in-frame clones, some missing. The table records about 43,000 clones, roughly 80% of them present only once. Time point of the sample: week 23, last vaccination. The investigators gave 300 ug of mutant IDH1 20-mer peptide in each vaccine dose, together with topical imiquimod. Concerning this clone: Its cognate antigen is unknown.

From germline, CDR1 is SGHAT and CDR2 FQNNGV. The V and J ends lost 5 bases and 8 bases respectively, with 21 bases between them. The CDR3 length is 15 residues. Notes on the study in general: Across multiple MHC alleles, 90% to 95% of patients had vaccine-induced responses.

The input for sequencing was PBMCs, taken from a glioma patient whose treatment included an IDH1 peptide vaccine. The TCR comes from a woman younger than 30 with glioma. Some clones in this sample may be carry-over from other donors' samples. This rearrangement joins TRBV11-2 to TRBJ1-2, with D possibly being TRBD1 (6 bases). CDR3 loop: CASSPQGPGARGYTF. Here the CDR3 DNA reads TGTGCCAGCAGCCCCCAGGGTCCGGGGGCGCGGGGCTACACCTTC.